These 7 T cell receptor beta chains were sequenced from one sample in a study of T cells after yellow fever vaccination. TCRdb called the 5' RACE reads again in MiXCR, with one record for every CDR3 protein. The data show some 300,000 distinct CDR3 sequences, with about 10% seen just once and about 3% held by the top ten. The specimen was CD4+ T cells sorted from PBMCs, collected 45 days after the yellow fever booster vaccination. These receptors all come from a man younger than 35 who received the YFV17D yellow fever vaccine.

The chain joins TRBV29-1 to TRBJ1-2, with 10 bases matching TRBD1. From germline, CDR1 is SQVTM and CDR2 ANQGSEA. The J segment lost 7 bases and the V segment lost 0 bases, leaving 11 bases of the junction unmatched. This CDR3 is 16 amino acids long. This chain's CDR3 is CSVEDPPGQGSSGYTF. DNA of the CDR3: TGCAGCGTTGAAGATCCACCGGGACAGGGGAGTAGTGGCTACACCTTC.

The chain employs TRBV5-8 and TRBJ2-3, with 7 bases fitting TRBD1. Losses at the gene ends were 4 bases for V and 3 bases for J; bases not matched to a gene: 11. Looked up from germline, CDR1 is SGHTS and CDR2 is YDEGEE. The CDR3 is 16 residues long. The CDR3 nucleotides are TGTGCCAGCAGCCCCGGGACAGCCAGTTTGACAGATACGCAGTATTTT. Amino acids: CASSPGTASLTDTQYF.

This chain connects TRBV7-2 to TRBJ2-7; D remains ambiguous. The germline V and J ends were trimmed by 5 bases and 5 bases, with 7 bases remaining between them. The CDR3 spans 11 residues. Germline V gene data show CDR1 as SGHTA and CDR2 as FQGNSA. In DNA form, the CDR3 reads TGTGCCAGCAGCAACTACGACGAGCAGTACTTC. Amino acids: CASSNYDEQYF.

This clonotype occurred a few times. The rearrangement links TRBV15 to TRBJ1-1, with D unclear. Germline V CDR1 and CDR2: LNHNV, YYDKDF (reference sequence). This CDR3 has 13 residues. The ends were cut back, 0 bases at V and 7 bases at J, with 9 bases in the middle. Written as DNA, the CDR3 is TGTGCCACCAGCAGAGACGGGTGGGATGAAGCTTTCTTT. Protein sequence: CATSRDGWDEAFF.

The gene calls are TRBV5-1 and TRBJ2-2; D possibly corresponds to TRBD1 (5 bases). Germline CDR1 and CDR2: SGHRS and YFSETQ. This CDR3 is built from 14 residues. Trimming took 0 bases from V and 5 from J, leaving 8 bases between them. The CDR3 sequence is CASSLAAGTGELFF. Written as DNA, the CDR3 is TGCGCCAGCAGCTTGGCTGCAGGGACCGGGGAGCTGTTTTTT.

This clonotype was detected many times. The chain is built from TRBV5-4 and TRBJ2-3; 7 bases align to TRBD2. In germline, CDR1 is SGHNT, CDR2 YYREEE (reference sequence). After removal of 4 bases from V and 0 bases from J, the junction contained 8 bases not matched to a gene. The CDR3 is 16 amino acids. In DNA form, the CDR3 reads TGTGCCAGCAGCACCCCCCGGACTAGGAGCACAGATACGCAGTATTTT. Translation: CASSTPRTRSTDTQYF.

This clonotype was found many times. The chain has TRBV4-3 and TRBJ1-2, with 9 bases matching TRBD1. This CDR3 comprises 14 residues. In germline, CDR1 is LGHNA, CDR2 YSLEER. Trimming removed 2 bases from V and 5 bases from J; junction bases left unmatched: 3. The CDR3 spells CASSQPTGGYGYTF. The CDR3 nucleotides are TGCGCCAGCAGCCAACCGACAGGGGGATATGGCTACACCTTC.